A selection of T cell receptor beta chains follows, all from one sample in a study of cytomegalovirus exposure and HLA in healthy donors. Sequencing used immunoSEQ multiplex PCR; TCRdb keeps in-frame clones, though not all of them. Of about 190,000 clones in the sample, around three quarters were seen once. Sequenced input: PBMCs. Every receptor here comes from a woman aged 18-30 years in good health and CMV-seronegative. Both conserved end residues are part of each CDR3. Each record gives: J gene, clone size, D gene, V gene, CDR3 DNA, CDR3 protein. A D gene is named only where the DNA matches it firmly. Where a row states a size, it is once, few, many or the class of an expanded clone; other rows omit it.

J: TRBJ1-2; size: -; D: -; V: TRBV4-2; DNA: TGTGCCAGCAGCCCCGACAGCTATGGCTACACCTTC; CDR3: CASSPDSYGYTF
J: TRBJ2-1; size: -; D: TRBD2; V: TRBV15; DNA: TGTGCCACCAGCAGAGATGGCGGACTAGCAGCCTACAATGAGCAGTTCTTC; CDR3: CATSRDGGLAAYNEQFF
J: TRBJ1-1; size: -; D: -; V: TRBV6-1; DNA: TGTGCCAGCCGCGCGGAGATGAACACTGAAGCTTTCTTT; CDR3: CASRAEMNTEAFF
J: TRBJ2-4; size: -; D: TRBD1; V: TRBV6-5; DNA: TGTGCCAGCAGTTACACACAGGGGTTAGCCAAAAACATTCAGTACTTC; CDR3: CASSYTQGLAKNIQYF
J: TRBJ1-5; size: -; D: -; V: TRBV6-5; DNA: TGTGCCAGCAGTTACTCGAGGGGCAATCAGCCCCAGCATTTT; CDR3: CASSYSRGNQPQHF
J: TRBJ1-2; size: -; D: TRBD1; V: TRBV7-2; DNA: TGTGCCAGCAGCCCTCGACAGGGGAGGGTGCATGGCTACACCTTC; CDR3: CASSPRQGRVHGYTF
J: TRBJ2-5; size: -; D: -; V: TRBV11-3; DNA: TGTGCCAGCAGCTCCTGGGACTCCGAGACCCAGTACTTC; CDR3: CASSSWDSETQYF
J: TRBJ2-1; size: -; D: -; V: TRBV27; DNA: TGTGCCAGCAGTTTTTATTCCTACAATGAGCAGTTCTTC; CDR3: CASSFYSYNEQFF
J: TRBJ1-2; size: -; D: -; V: TRBV4-3; DNA: TGCGCCAGCAGCCAAGATCCGGGAAGCAACTATGGCTACACCTTC; CDR3: CASSQDPGSNYGYTF
J: TRBJ2-2; size: -; D: -; V: TRBV7-2; DNA: TGTGCCAGCAGCTCAGGGACTGGCCGGGAAGGGGAGCTGTTTTTT; CDR3: CASSSGTGREGELFF
J: TRBJ1-2; size: -; D: TRBD1; V: TRBV28; DNA: TGTGCCAGCAGTCCAGGACAGGGATCGCGGGGCTACACCTTC; CDR3: CASSPGQGSRGYTF
J: TRBJ2-7; size: -; D: TRBD1; V: TRBV28; DNA: TGTGCCAGCAGACCCCCAAGCCGACAGGGAGACTCCTACGAGCAGTACTTC; CDR3: CASRPPSRQGDSYEQYF
J: TRBJ1-5; size: -; D: -; V: TRBV25-1; DNA: TGTGCCAGCAGGGACAGAGACAATCAGCCCCAGCATTTT; CDR3: CASRDRDNQPQHF
J: TRBJ2-1; size: -; D: -; V: TRBV11-3; DNA: TGTGCCAGCAGCTTAGATACGGGAGTGGGTGAGCAGTTCTTC; CDR3: CASSLDTGVGEQFF
J: TRBJ2-7; size: -; D: -; V: TRBV28; DNA: TGTGCCAGCAGTTTAGGGGCCGAGCAGTACTTC; CDR3: CASSLGAEQYF
J: TRBJ2-2; size: -; D: TRBD1; V: TRBV9; DNA: TGTGCCAGCAGCGTCCCAGACAGGGGAGGAAACACCGGGGAGCTGTTTTTT; CDR3: CASSVPDRGGNTGELFF
J: TRBJ2-7; size: few; D: TRBD1; V: TRBV6-1; DNA: TGTGCCAGCAGAACCGGGACAGCGACCTACGAGCAGTACTTC; CDR3: CASRTGTATYEQYF
J: TRBJ1-1; size: -; D: -; V: TRBV7-9; DNA: TGTGCCAGCAGCTCGACGTCGGGGGCTGAAGCTTTCTTT; CDR3: CASSSTSGAEAFF
J: TRBJ2-2; size: -; D: TRBD2; V: TRBV5-6; DNA: TGTGCCAGCAGCTCCTCCGCGGTAGCGGGAGTCGGGGAGCTGTTTTTT; CDR3: CASSSSAVAGVGELFF
J: TRBJ1-1; size: -; D: -; V: TRBV21-1; DNA: TGTGCCAGTTTTATAGCGCTTTTGAACACTGAAGCTTTCTTT; CDR3: CASFIALLNTEAFF
J: TRBJ2-1; size: -; D: TRBD2; V: TRBV2; DNA: TGTGCCAGCCCCAGCGGGCGGGAGTTGAATGAGCAGTTCTTC; CDR3: CASPSGRELNEQFF
J: TRBJ2-7; size: -; D: -; V: TRBV5-1; DNA: TGCGCCAGCAGCCCTGGGGCAGACAGCTACGAGCAGTACTTC; CDR3: CASSPGADSYEQYF
J: TRBJ2-3; size: -; D: TRBD2; V: TRBV30; DNA: TGTGCCTGGAGTGTCCGACTAGCCTTCACAGATACGCAGTATTTT; CDR3: CAWSVRLAFTDTQYF
J: TRBJ1-1; size: -; D: TRBD1; V: TRBV4-1; DNA: TGCGCCAGCAGCCATGTGGGACAGGGGAAGACTGAAGCTTTCTTT; CDR3: CASSHVGQGKTEAFF
J: TRBJ1-6; size: -; D: -; V: TRBV28; DNA: TGTGCCAGCAGGTCTGGCAATTCACCCCTCCACTTT; CDR3: CASRSGNSPLHF
J: TRBJ2-3; size: -; D: TRBD1; V: TRBV28; DNA: TGTGCCAGCCAGTTTATTGTACGGGACAGTTCGGCAGATACGCAGTATTTT; CDR3: CASQFIVRDSSADTQYF
J: TRBJ2-7; size: once; D: TRBD2; V: TRBV28; DNA: TGTGCCAGCACGAGCGGGGGTTCCTACGAGCAGTACTTC; CDR3: CASTSGGSYEQYF
J: TRBJ1-3; size: -; D: -; V: TRBV11-2; DNA: TGTGCCAGCAGCTTGGAGAGCTACTCTGGAAACACCATATATTTT; CDR3: CASSLESYSGNTIYF
J: TRBJ2-7; size: -; D: TRBD2; V: TRBV9; DNA: TGTGCCAGCAGCGCCGGTCCCTTGGGACTAGCGGGAGGGTTTTACTTC; CDR3: CASSAGPLGLAGGFYF
J: TRBJ1-5; size: -; D: -; V: TRBV6-1; DNA: TGTGCCAGCAGTGAAGTTGGGCCCCAGCCCCAGCATTTT; CDR3: CASSEVGPQPQHF
J: TRBJ2-3; size: -; D: TRBD1; V: TRBV18; DNA: TGTGCCAGCTCACGCACAGGGGGACGAGATACGCAGTATTTT; CDR3: CASSRTGGRDTQYF
J: TRBJ1-6; size: -; D: TRBD1; V: TRBV23-1; DNA: TGCGCCAGCAGCCCGGACAGGGAAGGTTATAATTCACCCCTCCACTTT; CDR3: CASSPDREGYNSPLHF
J: TRBJ2-1; size: -; D: -; V: TRBV5-1; DNA: TGCGCCAGCAGCTTCGGCGCAGGAAGCTCCTACAATGAGCAGTTCTTC; CDR3: CASSFGAGSSYNEQFF
J: TRBJ1-1; size: -; D: -; V: TRBV5-1; DNA: TGCGCCAGCAGCGGGGGCCTCGATGGGGCTGAAGCTTTCTTT; CDR3: CASSGGLDGAEAFF
J: TRBJ2-7; size: few; D: -; V: TRBV11-1; DNA: TGTGCCAGCAGCTTGGGCAGGTTTTACGAGCAGTACTTC; CDR3: CASSLGRFYEQYF
J: TRBJ1-1; size: -; D: -; V: TRBV7-3; DNA: TGTGCCAGCAGCGGAGGGGCAGGTCGGGCCACTGAAGCTTTCTTT; CDR3: CASSGGAGRATEAFF
J: TRBJ2-7; size: -; D: -; V: TRBV28; DNA: TGTGCCAGCAGTTCCCAATGGACAGCCTACCTCTTC; CDR3: CASSSQWTAYLF
J: TRBJ2-7; size: few; D: TRBD1; V: TRBV14; DNA: TGTGCCAGCAGCCGCGACAGGGCCCAAGAGCAGTACTTC; CDR3: CASSRDRAQEQYF
J: TRBJ1-1; size: -; D: -; V: TRBV7-2; DNA: TGTGCCAGCTCCCGGGAGGTGGAGGCAGCTTTCTTT; CDR3: CASSREVEAAFF
J: TRBJ1-2; size: -; D: TRBD1; V: TRBV6-5; DNA: TGTGCCACGATCGGACAGGGCGAGTGGAGAGATGGCTACACCTTC; CDR3: CATIGQGEWRDGYTF
J: TRBJ2-3; size: many; D: TRBD2; V: TRBV6-4; DNA: TGTGCCAGCAGTGACTCGCGGGGGGCCACAGATACGCAGTATTTT; CDR3: CASSDSRGATDTQYF
J: TRBJ2-1; size: few; D: -; V: TRBV7-3; DNA: TGTGCCAGCAGCCCCCAGGGAAGACCCAATGAGCAGTTCTTC; CDR3: CASSPQGRPNEQFF
J: TRBJ2-1; size: -; D: -; V: TRBV5-1; DNA: TGCGCCAGCAGCGAAGATAGCTCCTACAATGAGCAGTTCTTC; CDR3: CASSEDSSYNEQFF
J: TRBJ1-1; size: -; D: -; V: TRBV5-6; DNA: TGTGCCAGCAGCTTGGCCCGGGACTCCTTACGGGCTTTCTTT; CDR3: CASSLARDSLRAFF
J: TRBJ2-7; size: -; D: TRBD2; V: TRBV7-2; DNA: TGTGCCAGCAGCTTAAAGGGCACTAGCGGGGCCGAGCAGTACTTC; CDR3: CASSLKGTSGAEQYF
J: TRBJ1-1; size: -; D: -; V: TRBV5-1; DNA: TGCGCCAGCAGCTTGTACCTCGGTGGGCGCATGGGCACTGAAGCTTTCTTT; CDR3: CASSLYLGGRMGTEAFF
J: TRBJ1-1; size: few; D: TRBD1; V: TRBV10-3; DNA: TGTGCCATCAGTCCTCCTACAGGGGTTGTATCTGAAGCTTTCTTT; CDR3: CAISPPTGVVSEAFF
J: TRBJ1-2; size: once; D: TRBD1; V: TRBV2; DNA: TGTGCCAGCAGTTCCCCTTCAGGGGGTGGAGGCTACACCTTC; CDR3: CASSSPSGGGGYTF
J: TRBJ1-5; size: -; D: -; V: TRBV4-1; DNA: TGCGCCAGCAGCCAAGGGGGACTCAGCAATCAGCCCCAGCATTTT; CDR3: CASSQGGLSNQPQHF
J: TRBJ1-6; size: -; D: -; V: TRBV28; DNA: TGTGCCAGCAGCACAGGTAATTCACCCCTCCACTTT; CDR3: CASSTGNSPLHF
J: TRBJ1-2; size: once; D: -; V: TRBV5-1; DNA: TGCGCCAGCAGCTTGGGACAGTCAAACTATGGCTACACCTTC; CDR3: CASSLGQSNYGYTF
J: TRBJ2-5; size: few; D: -; V: TRBV9; DNA: TGTGCCAGCAGCGTTGCGCAGGGGTGGGAGATCGGAGAGACCCAGTACTTC; CDR3: CASSVAQGWEIGETQYF
J: TRBJ2-2; size: -; D: -; V: TRBV28; DNA: TGTGCCACCACAGGCAACACCGGGGAGCTGTTTTTT; CDR3: CATTGNTGELFF
J: TRBJ1-2; size: once; D: -; V: TRBV19; DNA: TGTGCCAGTAGTAACCAGGGTGTACATGGCTACACCTTC; CDR3: CASSNQGVHGYTF
J: TRBJ2-1; size: -; D: -; V: TRBV29-1; DNA: TGCAGCGTTAAACAAGGAGAACCCTACAATGAGCAGTTCTTC; CDR3: CSVKQGEPYNEQFF
J: TRBJ1-4; size: -; D: -; V: TRBV7-9; DNA: TGTGCCAGCGGATACACAACAGGGATCGGCGAAAAACTGTTTTTT; CDR3: CASGYTTGIGEKLFF
J: TRBJ1-6; size: -; D: -; V: TRBV6-1; DNA: TGTGCCAGCTTAAAATCGCGACTGGATAATTCACCCCTCCACTTT; CDR3: CASLKSRLDNSPLHF
J: TRBJ2-7; size: -; D: -; V: TRBV5-1; DNA: TGCGCCAGCGGGCAGGGGGGATCCTACGAGCAGTACTTC; CDR3: CASGQGGSYEQYF
J: TRBJ1-3; size: -; D: TRBD1; V: TRBV5-1; DNA: TGCGCCAGCAGCCTGGGACAGGACTCTGGAAACACCATATATTTT; CDR3: CASSLGQDSGNTIYF